This T cell receptor beta chain was identified during a study of CD8 T cells in Susac syndrome. Study-level information: When blood was drawn, the patients with Susac syndrome were therapy-naive, on corticosteroids, or on intravenous immunoglobulin alone.

RNA amounts of roughly 0.45 to 1 ug underwent reverse transcription with random hexamers. By means of immunoSEQ multiplex PCR, TCR beta CDR3 spanning 54 Vbeta and 13 Jbeta underwent amplification. Using its own MiXCR run on the immunoSEQ multiplex PCR reads, TCRdb lists one record per CDR3 protein. The sample has some 130,000 distinct CDR3 sequences, 85% to 95% seen once. This CDR3 is 15 amino acids long. V lost 0 bases, J lost 1 base, and 10 bases lay in between. Looked up from germline, CDR1 is SEHNR and CDR2 is FQNEAQ (reference sequence). Study conclusions and caveats: Individuals included in the TCR sequencing and HLA analysis were acknowledged by the study to be relatively few in number.

Only one count was recorded for this clonotype. Its cognate antigen is unknown. The receptor was derived from a human donor with Susac syndrome. The sequenced sample was CD8+ T cells from PBMCs. The chain joins TRBV7-9 to TRBJ2-7; D is undetermined. DNA for the CDR3: TGTGCCAGCAGCTTAGCCGGGTATTGGTCCTACGAGCAGTACTTC. Its translation: CASSLAGYWSYEQYF. The full variable domain, rest sourced from reference TRBV7-9 and TRBJ2-7, is DTGVSQNPRHKITKRGQNVTFRCDPISEHNRLYWYRQTLGQGPEFLTYFQNEAQLEKSRLLSDRFSAERPKGSFSTLEIQRTEQGDSAMYLCASSLAGYWSYEQYFGPGTRLTVT.